This entry lists 4 T cell receptor beta chains sequenced from one sample in a study of cytomegalovirus exposure and HLA in healthy donors. The PCR used 60 Vbeta and 13 Jbeta primers. The repertoire was sequenced with immunoSEQ multiplex PCR; TCRdb's copy has only in-frame clones and lacks some. The sample comprises some 130,000 clones, approximately 80% of which are singletons, and over 2% rests with the top ten. The sample taken for sequencing was PBMCs. The receptors stem from a man aged 25-45 years in good health and CMV-seronegative.

The CDR3 DNA reads as TGTGCCATCACCTCTTCGGCGGCCGGAAACACCATATATTTT. Translation gives CAITSSAAGNTIYF. This sequence joins TRBV10-3 and TRBJ1-3, with D unclear. The CDR3 runs 14 residues. CDR1 is ENHRY, CDR2 SYGVKD, per germline. V lost 7 bases, J lost 4 bases, and 14 bases lay in between.

The chain is built from TRBV6-6 and TRBJ2-7; 9 nucleotides line up with TRBD2. J was trimmed by 4 bases and V by 6 bases; bases with no gene match: 13. CDR1 MNHNY and CDR2 SVGAGI come from the germline V gene (reference sequence). This CDR3 contains 16 residues. The CDR3 coding sequence is TGTGCCAGCAGAGCCCTGGGCGGGAGGGCACAGTACGAGCAGTACTTC. It translates to CASRALGGRAQYEQYF.

The chain's CDR3 is CASSGGDKAIISGANVLTF. CDR3 sequence (DNA): TGTGCCAGCAGCGGGGGGGACAAGGCTATAATTTCTGGGGCCAACGTCCTGACTTTC. This chain uses TRBV5-4 with TRBJ2-6, with D perhaps matching TRBD2 (7 bases). The CDR3 is made up of 19 amino acids. V was shortened by 4 bases and J by 1 base, with 21 bases between the two germline ends. Germline V CDR1 and CDR2: SGHNT, YYREEE (reference sequence).

The V and J genes are TRBV27 and TRBJ2-7; D might be TRBD1 (6 bases). The CDR3 extends over 12 amino acids. The ends were cut back, 4 bases at V and 7 bases at J, with 11 bases in the middle. The germline V gene encodes CDR1 MNHEY and CDR2 SMNVEV (reference sequence). The CDR3 loop is CASSSTGIEQYF. DNA of the CDR3: TGTGCCAGCAGTTCAACAGGGATTGAGCAGTACTTC.